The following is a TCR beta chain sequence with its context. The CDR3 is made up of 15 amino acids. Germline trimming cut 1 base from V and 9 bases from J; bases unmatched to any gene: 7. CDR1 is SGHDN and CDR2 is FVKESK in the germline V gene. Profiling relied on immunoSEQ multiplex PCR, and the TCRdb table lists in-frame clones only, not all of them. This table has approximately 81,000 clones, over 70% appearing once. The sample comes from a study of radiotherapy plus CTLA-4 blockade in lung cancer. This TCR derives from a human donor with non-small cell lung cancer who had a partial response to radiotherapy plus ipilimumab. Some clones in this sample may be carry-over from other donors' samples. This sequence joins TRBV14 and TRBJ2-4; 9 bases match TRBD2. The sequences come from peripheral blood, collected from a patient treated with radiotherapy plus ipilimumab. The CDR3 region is CASSQVAGVPFIQYF. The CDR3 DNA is TGTGCCAGCAGCCAAGTAGCGGGAGTTCCCTTCATTCAGTACTTC.